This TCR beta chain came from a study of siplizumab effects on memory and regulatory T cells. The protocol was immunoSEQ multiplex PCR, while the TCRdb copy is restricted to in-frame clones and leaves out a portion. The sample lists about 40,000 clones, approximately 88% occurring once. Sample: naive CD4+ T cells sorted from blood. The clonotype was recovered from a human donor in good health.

The CDR3 is CASRRGDYYEQYF. For the CDR3, the DNA is TGTGCCAGCAGGAGAGGGGACTACTACGAGCAGTACTTC. The rearrangement joins TRBV6-1 to TRBJ2-7, with TRBD2 identical over 7 bases. Germline V gene data show CDR1 as MNHNS and CDR2 as SASEGT. The trim removed 6 bases at V and 3 bases at J, leaving 5 bases unmatched. There are 13 residues in the CDR3.